Listed below are T cell receptor beta chains from one sample, sequenced in a study of somatic mutations in cytotoxic T cells in rheumatoid arthritis. Clones were sequenced by immunoSEQ multiplex PCR, and TCRdb holds only the in-frame ones, with some missing. Found here are more than 15,000 clones, approximately 80% of them singletons; the top ten hold about 9.6%. Source material: CD8+ T cells sorted from blood. Source of these receptors: an adult with rheumatoid arthritis. The conserved cysteine and the conserved F or W are not part of the CDR3 here. Each record gives: J gene, V gene, CDR3 protein.

TRBJ2-5	TRBV28	ASSYPRRDRRRETQY
TRBJ2-7	TRBV4-3	ASSQEGGDRAYEQY
TRBJ2-7	TRBV27	ASSLYSTGGYEQY
TRBJ2-1	TRBV4-3	ASSQGWVNNEQF
TRBJ2-5	TRBV5-1	ASSLAGGEGETQY
TRBJ2-3	TRBV13	ASSFAQRGLHTQY
TRBJ2-1	TRBV4-1	ASSQGRGPYNEQF
TRBJ2-7	TRBV6-1	ASSEARVAYEQY
TRBJ2-7	TRBV5-6	ASSLSAQGLPYEQY
TRBJ2-3	TRBV29-1	SVLGTGGTDTQY
TRBJ1-1	TRBV7-6	ASSPTVVGTEAF
TRBJ1-3	TRBV9	ASSDRVSGNTIY
TRBJ1-2	TRBV27	ASWGDSRQYGYT
TRBJ2-1	TRBV9	ASSVGRSPYNEQF
TRBJ2-7	TRBV27	ASTAGTGVSEQY
TRBJ2-1	TRBV11-2	ASSLGLAGGPFYNEQF
TRBJ2-5	TRBV7-6	ASSLAWSPGLLLQETQY
TRBJ1-2	TRBV18	ASSPPSGVEVNYGYT
TRBJ2-3	TRBV27	ASSLSKGFSGDSSTDTQY
TRBJ2-6	TRBV7-6	ASSKGHLSSGANVLT
TRBJ2-1	TRBV7-2	ASSSDPSSYNEQF
TRBJ2-1	TRBV28	ASSLGLAAYNEQF
TRBJ2-1	TRBV6-1	ASTKTGGGHEQF
TRBJ2-5	TRBV11-3	ASSSRLAGGRETQY
TRBJ1-1	TRBV7-9	ASSPGGSTEAF
TRBJ2-2	TRBV5-6	ASSLVAGELF
TRBJ1-1	TRBV9	ASQGSDTEAF
TRBJ1-1	TRBV27	ASQDPNTEAF
TRBJ1-4	TRBV4-2	ASSQLGEKLF
TRBJ2-5	TRBV6-5	ASSYSWSPGETQY
TRBJ1-1	TRBV10-3	AIRARAQGLNTEAF
TRBJ2-1	TRBV21-1	ASSKEPPGQPPHYNEQF
TRBJ2-1	TRBV6-6	ASSYGRGGRDEQF
TRBJ2-7	TRBV6-5	ASSTGTVYEQY
TRBJ2-3	TRBV7-6	ASSVSGPDTQY
TRBJ1-2	TRBV9	ASSAQDRLPGYT
TRBJ2-5	TRBV30	AWSPGQQVQETQY
TRBJ2-3	TRBV7-9	ASSPDLTGRLRADTQY
TRBJ2-2	TRBV7-9	ASTRTSGATGELF
TRBJ1-5	TRBV9	ASSEGQSNQPQH